Described below is a single T cell receptor beta chain sequence and its context. The antigen is undetermined. The CDR3 length is 12 residues. Germline values: CDR1 MDHEN, CDR2 SYDVKM. V was pared by 6 bases and J by 8 bases, with 10 bases between. This sample was taken from a study of a mutant IDH1 vaccine in newly diagnosed glioma. About the research overall: Vaccination followed radiotherapy alone by 4-6 weeks, or accompanied temozolomide cycles. Males made up about 60% and females roughly 40% of treated patients, whose mean age was approximately 44 years.

Time point: week 5, during vaccination. The study gave 300 ug of mutant IDH1 20-mer peptide per vaccine dose, with topical imiquimod. Libraries were prepared by immunoSEQ multiplex PCR; TCRdb keeps only in-frame clonotypes and omits some of them. The sample has fewer than 70,000 clones, approximately 90% seen once; the top ten hold approximately 4.2%. This sequence was found in a woman aged 40 to 50 with glioma. The rearrangement links TRBV28 to TRBJ1-4, with TRBD1 as a possible D gene (6 bases). The source material was PBMCs, sampled from a glioma patient whose treatment included an IDH1 peptide vaccine. The CDR3 loop is CASRSQGEKLFF. The CDR3 nucleotides are TGTGCCAGCAGGTCGCAGGGGGAAAAACTGTTTTTT.